The sequence of this TCR beta chain was determined in a study of blood T cell repertoires in COVID-19. Data came from immunoSEQ multiplex PCR; TCRdb stores just in-frame clones and leaves some out. This sample has 20,000 to 30,000 clones, with 86% found just once. From germline, CDR1 is SGHRS and CDR2 YFSETQ. After removal of 0 bases from V and 3 bases from J, the junction contained 0 bases not matched to a gene. CDR3 length: 14 residues. The J gene is TRBJ2-5, the V gene TRBV5-1, with 9 bases lining up with TRBD2. This TCR derives from a human donor with active COVID-19. The donor label of this sample is uncertain. Sequencing used peripheral blood. The CDR3, as DNA: TGCGCCAGCAGCTTGGTAGCGGGGGAAGAGACCCAGTACTTC. Translating gives CASSLVAGEETQYF.